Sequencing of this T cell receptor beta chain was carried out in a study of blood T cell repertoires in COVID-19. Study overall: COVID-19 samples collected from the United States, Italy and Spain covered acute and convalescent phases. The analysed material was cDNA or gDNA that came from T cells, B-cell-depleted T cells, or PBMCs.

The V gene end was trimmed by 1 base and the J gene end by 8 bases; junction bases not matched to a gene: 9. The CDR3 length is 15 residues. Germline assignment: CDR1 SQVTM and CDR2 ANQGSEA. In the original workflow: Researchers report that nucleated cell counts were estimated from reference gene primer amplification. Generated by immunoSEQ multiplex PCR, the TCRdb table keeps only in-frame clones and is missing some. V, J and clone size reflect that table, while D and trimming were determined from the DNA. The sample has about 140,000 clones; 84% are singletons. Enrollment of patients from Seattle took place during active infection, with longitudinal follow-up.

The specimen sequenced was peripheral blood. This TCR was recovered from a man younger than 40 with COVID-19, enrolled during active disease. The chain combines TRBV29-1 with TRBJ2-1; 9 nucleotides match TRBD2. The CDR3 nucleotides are TGCAGCGTTGAAGTTTGGCAGCGGGAGGATTATGAGCAGTTCTTC. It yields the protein CSVEVWQREDYEQFF.